This TCR beta chain was captured by sequencing in a study of T cells in narcolepsy. Trimming stripped 3 bases from V and 0 bases from J, with 5 bases between. CDR3 size: 14 residues. Germline V gene lookup returns CDR1 SGHVS and CDR2 FNYEAQ. Only in-frame clones appear in the TCRdb table, and some are missing; sequencing was by immunoSEQ multiplex PCR. The sample consists of about 21,000 clones, about 90% of them appearing once. The sequence came from a human donor with narcolepsy. The source material was CD45RA- memory CD4+ T cells from PBMCs. V usage is TRBV7-6 and J usage is TRBJ2-2, with D uncertain. The CDR3 DNA reads as TGTGCCAGCAGCTTCGTTACGAACACCGGGGAGCTGTTTTTT. The encoded protein is CASSFVTNTGELFF.